Following are 31 T cell receptor beta chains from one sample sequenced in a study of blood T cell repertoires in COVID-19. Generated by immunoSEQ multiplex PCR, the TCRdb table keeps only in-frame clones and is missing some. The repertoire has roughly 280,000 clones, 86% of them found once; the top ten carry around 8.8%. Sample: peripheral blood. Receptor source: a middle-aged man with active or convalescent COVID-19.

The chain recombines TRBV28 with TRBJ1-5; 7 bases are a match to TRBD1. The V gene end was trimmed by 4 bases and the J gene end by 3 bases; junction bases not matched to a gene: 3. The CDR3 sequence is 14 residues long. In germline, CDR1 is MDHEN, CDR2 SYDVKM. The CDR3, as DNA: TGTGCCAGCAGTTCGGGACAGACCAATCAGCCCCAGCATTTT. It codes for CASSSGQTNQPQHF. Full variable domain (outside the CDR3, taken from reference TRBV28 and TRBJ1-5): DVKVTQSSRYLVKRTGEKVFLECVQDMDHENMFWYRQDPGLGLRLIYFSYDVKMKEKGDIPEGYSVSREKKERFSLILESASTNQTSMYLCASSSGQTNQPQHFGDGTRLSIL.

The V and J genes are TRBV24-1 and TRBJ2-1; D is uncertain. Germline CDR1 reads KGHDR; CDR2 reads SFDVKD. Trimming shortened V by 3 bases and J by 5 bases, and 10 bases separated the two germline ends. The length of the CDR3 is 14 residues. CDR3 sequence (DNA): TGTGCCACCAGTGATAGGTGGGCAGACAATGAGCAGTTCTTC. This codes for CATSDRWADNEQFF.

The chain is built from TRBV25-1 and TRBJ1-2; the D gene is possibly TRBD1 (5 bases). The CDR3 runs to 14 residues. Deletions cut 0 bases from V and 8 bases from J, with 13 bases between. CDR1 and CDR2 (germline): MGHDK, SYGVNS. The CDR3 DNA reads TGTGCCAGCAGTGAATATTTAGGGGTTGAGGGCTACACCTTC. Translation gives CASSEYLGVEGYTF.

The genes are TRBV10-3 and TRBJ1-2; 8 nucleotides agree with TRBD1. Looked up from germline, CDR1 is ENHRY and CDR2 is SYGVKD. Trimming at V came to 7 bases and at J to 7 bases, leaving 11 bases not matched to a gene. CDR3 size: 14 residues. The CDR3 is CAITDQTGESGYTF. For the CDR3, the DNA is TGTGCCATCACCGACCAGACAGGGGAGAGTGGCTACACCTTC.

The CDR3 DNA follows: TGTGCCAGCAGCCAGCGGACAGGGAGAAACTACAATGAGCAGTTCTTC. Its protein product is CASSQRTGRNYNEQFF. The chain carries TRBV9 and TRBJ2-1, with 8 bases lining up with TRBD1. The CDR3 spans 16 residues. Germline CDR1 SGDLS, CDR2 YYNGEE. With 4 bases clipped from V and 3 bases from J, the junction kept 9 bases outside the gene matches.

The DNA for the CDR3 is TGTGCCAGCAGCTTAGAGACAGAATCCTACGAGCAGTACTTC. This codes for CASSLETESYEQYF. The chain has TRBV11-3 and TRBJ2-7, with D possibly being TRBD1 (5 bases). The V gene lost 0 bases and the J gene lost 1 base, with 7 bases spanning the gap. The CDR3 length is 14 residues. CDR1 is SGHNT, CDR2 YENEEA, per germline.

The chain couples TRBV27 to TRBJ2-3; TRBD1 is a possible D gene (6 bases). The CDR3 runs 15 residues. V lost 3 bases and J lost 4, with 14 bases in between. CDR1 and CDR2 from the germline V gene are MNHEY and SMNVEV (reference sequence). The DNA of the CDR3 is TGTGCCAGCAGTTTCGGACAGAGCGGAGCAGATACGCAGTATTTT. Translating it yields CASSFGQSGADTQYF.

This chain joins TRBV30 and TRBJ1-5, with D uncertain. V was pared by 0 bases and J by 1 base, with 4 bases between. This CDR3 is 13 amino acids long. Germline CDR1 is GTSNPN and CDR2 is SVGIG (reference sequence). The CDR3 reads CAWSVASNQPQHF. DNA for the CDR3: TGTGCCTGGAGTGTAGCCAGCAATCAGCCCCAGCATTTT.

The chain joins TRBV18 to TRBJ2-2; 7 bases are a match to TRBD2. The junction had 2 bases not matched to a gene; V was cut back by 0 bases and J by 1 base. Germline V CDR1 and CDR2: KGHSH, LQKENI. This CDR3 contains 16 residues. DNA for the CDR3: TGTGCCAGCTCACCACCGCTAGCGGTGAACACCGGGGAGCTGTTTTTT. Amino acid sequence: CASSPPLAVNTGELFF.

The chain joins TRBV7-9 to TRBJ2-7, with D possibly being TRBD1 (5 bases). Germline V CDR1 and CDR2: SEHNR, FQNEAQ (reference sequence). The length of the CDR3 is 12 residues. V was cut by 5 bases and J by 3 bases, with 8 bases left in between. The CDR3 nucleotides are TGTGCCAGCAGCCTTACAGGCTACGAGCAGTACTTC. Translating gives CASSLTGYEQYF.

This clone turned up a few times. V usage is TRBV7-2 and J usage is TRBJ1-1; tentatively, D is TRBD1 (5 bases). The ends were cut back, 5 bases at V and 3 bases at J, with 16 bases in the middle. The CDR3 totals 15 residues. Germline-derived CDR1 and CDR2 are SGHTA and FQGNSA. CDR3 nucleotide sequence: TGTGCCAGCAGCACCGGGGCGCGGGGCGACACTGAAGCTTTCTTT. It yields the protein CASSTGARGDTEAFF.

The count of this clone is one. This chain uses TRBV12-3 or TRBV12-4 with TRBJ2-1; D not resolved. With 2 bases removed from V and 7 bases from J, the gap between germline ends came to 6 bases. This CDR3 contains 12 residues. The CDR3 DNA sequence: TGTGCCAGCAGTTTATACGGGAATGAGCAGTTCTTC. Translation: CASSLYGNEQFF.

This clone occurred once. J is TRBJ2-3 and V is TRBV2, with 7 bases matching TRBD2. Germline V gene data show CDR1 as SNHLY and CDR2 as FYNNEI. The CDR3 consists of 17 residues. V gave up 5 bases and J gave up 6 bases; unmatched junction bases: 17. The CDR3, as DNA: TGTGCCAGCAGTTCCTTTTTTAGCGGGCCCTCAGGGGATACGCAGTATTTT. Protein sequence: CASSSFFSGPSGDTQYF.

The chain has TRBV13 and TRBJ2-2, with 7 bases fitting TRBD2. This CDR3 has 17 amino acids. V shed 3 bases and J 5 bases; nucleotides not matched to a gene: 12. Germline V gene sequence: CDR1 PRHDT, CDR2 FYEKMQ (reference sequence). The CDR3 DNA reads as TGTGCCAGCAGCTTTCTCAGGGCCGGGACTATGACCGGGGAGCTGTTTTTT. Translated, it gives CASSFLRAGTMTGELFF.

The chain joins TRBV4-1 to TRBJ1-2; D uncertain. The CDR3 totals 12 residues. Trimming cost V 1 base and J 7 bases, with 7 bases left between them. CDR1 and CDR2 from the germline V gene are MGHRA and YSYEKL. The CDR3 DNA reads as TGCGCCAGCAGCCAAGGAAAGCGTGGCTACACCTTC. This translates into CASSQGKRGYTF.

V gene TRBV12-3 or TRBV12-4 combines with J gene TRBJ1-5; D gene uncertain. Trimming cost V 5 bases and J 7 bases, with 12 bases left between them. The CDR3 loop spans 13 amino acids. CDR3 residues: CASSTTPEQPQHF. In nucleotides, the CDR3 is TGTGCCAGCAGTACTACCCCCGAGCAGCCCCAGCATTTT.

The CDR3 loop reads CASSRWGQGPSGTEAFF. The CDR3 DNA reads TGTGCCAGCAGTCGGTGGGGACAGGGCCCGAGTGGCACTGAAGCTTTCTTT. The V gene is TRBV6-6, the J gene TRBJ1-1; 9 nucleotides agree with TRBD1. The CDR3 is 17 residues long. Germline CDR1 and CDR2: MNHNY and SVGAGI (reference sequence). V lost 5 bases to trimming and J lost 4 bases; unmatched junction nucleotides: 14.

The chain recombines TRBV7-9 with TRBJ2-5; 7 bases align to TRBD2. The CDR3 spans 16 residues. With V trimmed by 1 base and J by 1 base, 6 bases remained unmatched. Germline lookup yields CDR1 SEHNR and CDR2 FQNEAQ (reference sequence). The CDR3 sequence: CASSLGVAGSQETQYF. CDR3 DNA: TGTGCCAGCAGCTTAGGGGTAGCGGGCAGCCAAGAGACCCAGTACTTC.

The rearrangement uses TRBV19 and TRBJ2-7; the D gene is possibly TRBD1 (6 bases). Germline V gene data show CDR1 as LNHDA and CDR2 as SQIVND (reference sequence). V was trimmed by 3 bases and J by 1 base, leaving 13 bases between them. The CDR3 spans 15 residues. The chain's CDR3 is CASSIAQGSSYEQYF. DNA for the CDR3: TGTGCCAGTAGTATTGCACAGGGAAGTTCCTACGAGCAGTACTTC.

The chain recombines TRBV19 with TRBJ2-7, with 11 bases matching TRBD2. The CDR3 is made up of 16 amino acids. The ends lost 3 bases at V and 4 bases at J; junction bases unmatched: 8. Germline CDR1 reads LNHDA; CDR2 reads SQIVND (reference sequence). DNA for the CDR3: TGTGCCAGTAGTATGGCCGGGACTAGCGGAGATTACGAGCAGTACTTC. Protein product: CASSMAGTSGDYEQYF.

This chain uses TRBV6-2 or TRBV6-3 with TRBJ2-7; 7 positions match TRBD2. Germline-derived CDR1 and CDR2 are MNHEY and SVGEGT. The CDR3 length is 14 residues. The ends lost 5 bases at V and 0 bases at J; junction bases unmatched: 4. Here the CDR3 DNA reads TGTGCCAGCAGTCGAGCGGGAACCTCCTACGAGCAGTACTTC. It encodes CASSRAGTSYEQYF.

The chain joins TRBV10-2 to TRBJ2-2, with 11 positions matching TRBD2. Germline CDR1 WSHSY, CDR2 SAAADI. The CDR3 runs to 16 residues. Unmatched junction bases numbered 6, after V lost 6 bases and J lost 3 bases. CDR3 DNA: TGCGCCAGCAGGGCGCTAGCGGGAGGAGACACCGGGGAGCTGTTTTTT. As protein: CASRALAGGDTGELFF.

V and J are TRBV5-4 and TRBJ1-4; tentatively, D is TRBD1 (5 bases). CDR1 is SGHNT, CDR2 YYREEE, per germline (reference sequence). V gave up 4 bases and J gave up 5 bases, with 12 bases separating them. The CDR3 is 14 residues long. CDR3 residues: CASSPGSINEKLFF. CDR3 nucleotide sequence: TGTGCCAGCAGCCCAGGGTCGATAAATGAAAAACTGTTTTTT.

The chain uses TRBV5-1 and TRBJ2-7, with TRBD1 identical over 7 bases. The CDR3 loop spans 15 amino acids. Germline V gene data show CDR1 as SGHRS and CDR2 as YFSETQ. The V segment lost 4 bases and the J segment 3 bases; nucleotides outside the gene matches: 10. CDR3 DNA: TGCGCCAGCAGCGATACAGGGGTCCGGGGCTACGAGCAGTACTTC. Translation gives CASSDTGVRGYEQYF.

This clone was observed a few times. The CDR3 DNA sequence: TGCGCCAGCAGCCAAGACATCCTAGCGGGACAGCCAACCAATGAGCAGTTCTTC. It encodes CASSQDILAGQPTNEQFF. The V gene is TRBV4-1, the J gene TRBJ2-1; 9 bases align to TRBD2. Unmatched junction bases numbered 12, after V lost 0 bases and J lost 6 bases. This CDR3 contains 18 residues. CDR1 and CDR2 from the germline V gene are MGHRA and YSYEKL.

The rearrangement links TRBV27 to TRBJ1-1; TRBD1 might be the D (5 bases). CDR3 length: 14 residues. With 5 bases removed from V and 7 bases from J, the gap between germline ends came to 17 bases. Germline assignment: CDR1 MNHEY and CDR2 SMNVEV (reference sequence). The DNA of the CDR3 is TGTGCCAGCAGTGGTGAAGGGGTTGGTTTTGAAGCTTTCTTT. Its protein is CASSGEGVGFEAFF.

The chain employs TRBV6-6 and TRBJ1-1; D unclear. V lost 7 bases, J lost 1 base, and 10 bases lay in between. CDR3 length: 13 amino acids. From germline, CDR1 is MNHNY and CDR2 SVGAGI (reference sequence). The CDR3 protein is CASTLRQNTEAFF. The CDR3 DNA reads as TGTGCCAGCACCCTCCGACAGAACACTGAAGCTTTCTTT.

The chain carries TRBV6-5 and TRBJ2-7; tentatively, D is TRBD2 (5 bases). This CDR3 is 15 amino acids long. Deletions cut 0 bases from V and 2 bases from J, with 11 bases between. The germline V gene has CDR1 MNHEY and CDR2 SVGAGI. The CDR3 sequence: CASSYSTGRTYEQYF. Here the CDR3 DNA reads TGTGCCAGCAGTTACTCGACGGGGAGAACCTACGAGCAGTACTTC.

This CDR3 reads CASSLRPIGGSPLHF. The CDR3 nucleotides read TGTGCCAGCAGTTTGAGACCGATAGGAGGTTCACCCCTCCACTTT. V usage is TRBV27 and J usage is TRBJ1-6; D is undetermined. From germline, CDR1 is MNHEY and CDR2 SMNVEV (reference sequence). V was trimmed by 3 bases and J by 9 bases, leaving 15 bases between them. The CDR3 runs to 15 residues.

This clone has a single count. The genes are TRBV3-1 (or the pseudogene TRBV3-2) and TRBJ2-3, with 9 bases fitting TRBD1. Trimming cost V 2 bases and J 6 bases; bases outside gene matches: 9. CDR3 length equals 16 residues. Germline CDR1 reads LGHDT; CDR2 reads YNNKEL (reference sequence). The CDR3 bases are TGTGCCAGCAGCCAAAGGGGGACAGGGCCGTCCGATACGCAGTATTTT. It codes for CASSQRGTGPSDTQYF.

This chain joins TRBV24-1 and TRBJ1-5, with 8 bases lining up with TRBD1. The CDR3 consists of 13 residues. Germline loops: CDR1 KGHDR, CDR2 SFDVKD. J lost 5 bases, V lost 10 bases, and 6 bases had no gene match. Here the CDR3 DNA reads TGTGCCACTCGAGGACAGGGCGATCAGCCCCAGCATTTT. Its translation: CATRGQGDQPQHF.